The sequence of this T cell receptor (beta chain) was determined in a study of Graves' ophthalmopathy and Graves' hyperthyroidism. For the study at large: Hyperthyroidism qualified as stable when ophthalmopathy did not develop within 18 months of follow-up. Whole-study findings and limits: Ophthalmopathy progression predictions by the model showed nearly 75% specificity and approximately 67% sensitivity.

Thyroid ultrasound, orbital computed tomography, TRAb, serum thyroxine and clinical symptoms formed the basis of diagnosis. Using RNA transcripts, the TCR beta CDR3 regions were amplified. RT-PCR with HTBI primers came first, then second-round multiplex PCR. TCRdb itself ran the multiplex PCR reads through MiXCR, one entry per CDR3 protein. Here the sample spans 900,000 to 1,200,000 distinct CDR3 sequences, about 35% being singletons. Germline V gives CDR1 LNHDA, CDR2 SQIVND (reference sequence). The CDR3 has 15 residues. Trimming removed 5 bases at V and 6 bases at J, with 18 bases between. This clonotype was picked up many times. Its matching antigen is unknown.

This chain uses TRBV19 with TRBJ2-3; either TRBD1 or TRBD2 may fit D (5 bases each). The TCR originated in an adult man with Graves' hyperthyroidism. Sequencing input: peripheral blood or thyroid tissue (not recorded which). The CDR3 loop is CASSASRQGRDTQYF. In nucleotides, the CDR3 is TGTGCCAGTAGTGCCTCCCGGCAGGGACGGGATACGCAGTATTTT.